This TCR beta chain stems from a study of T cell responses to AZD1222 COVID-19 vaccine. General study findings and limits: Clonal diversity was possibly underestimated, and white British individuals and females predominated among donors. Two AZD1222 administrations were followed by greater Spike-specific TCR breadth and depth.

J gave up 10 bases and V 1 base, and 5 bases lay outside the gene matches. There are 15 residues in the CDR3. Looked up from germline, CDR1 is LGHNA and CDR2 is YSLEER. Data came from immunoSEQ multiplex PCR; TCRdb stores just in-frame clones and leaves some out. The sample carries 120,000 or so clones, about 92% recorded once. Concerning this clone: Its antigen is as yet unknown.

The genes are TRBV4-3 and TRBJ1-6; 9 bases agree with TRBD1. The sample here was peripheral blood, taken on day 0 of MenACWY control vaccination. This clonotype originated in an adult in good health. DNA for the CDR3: TGCGCCAGCAGCCAAGGGGGACAGGGAGGATCACCCCTCCACTTT. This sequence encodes CASSQGGQGGSPLHF.